This entry lists 19 T cell receptor beta chains sequenced from one sample in a study of shared clonotypes between healthy human individuals. Repertoires were generated with immunoSEQ multiplex PCR, while TCRdb's copy carries only in-frame clones and drops some. Of over 950,000 clones listed, approximately 80% are singletons. Material: memory CD4+ T cells from PBMCs. Indicated subset: CD45RA-negative fraction. The receptors here all came from a man younger than 35 in good health. Some clones in this sample may be carry-over from other donors' samples.

This clone has only one observation. This chain links TRBV7-3 with TRBJ1-2; D unclear. Germline CDR1 is SGHTA and CDR2 is FQGTGA. V was cut by 5 bases and J by 3 bases, with 13 bases left in between. The CDR3 spans 14 residues. CDR3 loop: CASSPPPGHYGYTF. CDR3 DNA: TGTGCCAGCAGCCCCCCCCCGGGTCACTATGGCTACACCTTC.

This clone appeared once. V is TRBV19 and J is TRBJ2-1; D unclear. Germline V gene data show CDR1 as LNHDA and CDR2 as SQIVND (reference sequence). The V gene lost 2 bases and the J gene lost 0 bases, with 11 bases spanning the gap. The CDR3 totals 16 residues. The CDR3 is CASSIRQRASYNEQFF. CDR3 bases: TGTGCCAGTAGTATACGGCAGCGCGCCTCCTACAATGAGCAGTTCTTC.

This CDR3 reads CASSWGQSYGYTF. The DNA for the CDR3 is TGTGCCAGCAGCTGGGGACAGTCCTATGGCTACACCTTC. The chain links TRBV11-2 to TRBJ1-2, with 7 bases that match TRBD1. Germline V CDR1 and CDR2: SGHAT, FQNNGV. The CDR3 consists of 13 residues. The junction had 3 bases not matched to a gene; V was cut back by 4 bases and J by 4 bases.

This chain links TRBV20-1 with TRBJ2-5, with D possibly being TRBD1 or TRBD2 (5 bases each). V lost 7 bases and J 4 bases, leaving 10 bases between the germline ends. The CDR3 covers 11 residues. From germline, CDR1 is DFQATT and CDR2 SNEGSKA (reference sequence). Here the CDR3 reads CSEQGRETQYF. CDR3 sequence (DNA): TGCAGTGAGCAGGGACGAGAGACCCAGTACTTC.

This sequence joins TRBV30 and TRBJ2-5, with D possibly matching TRBD1 (6 bases). Germline V CDR1 and CDR2: GTSNPN, SVGIG (reference sequence). Deletions cut 0 bases from V and 7 bases from J, with 15 bases between. CDR3 length equals 14 residues. Here the CDR3 reads CAWSVGAGAATQYF. The CDR3 DNA is TGTGCCTGGAGTGTAGGGGCAGGGGCTGCGACCCAGTACTTC.

The rearrangement uses TRBV7-2 and TRBJ2-5; weak D call: TRBD1 (6 bases). Trimming pared 2 bases from V and 5 bases from J, leaving 12 bases between. Germline CDR1 reads SGHTA; CDR2 reads FQGNSA. CDR3 length: 14 residues. CDR3 sequence (DNA): TGTGCCAGCAGCTTATACAGGGTGGAGGAGACCCAGTACTTC. This codes for CASSLYRVEETQYF. Full variable domain (rest looked up from reference TRBV7-2 and TRBJ2-5): GAGVSQSPSNKVTEKGKDVELRCDPISGHTALYWYRQSLGQGLEFLIYFQGNSAPDKSGLPSDRFSAERTGGSVSTLTIQRTQQEDSAVYLCASSLYRVEETQYFGPGTRLLVL.

The J gene is TRBJ1-5, the V gene TRBV19; maybe TRBD1 (5 bases). Looked up from germline, CDR1 is LNHDA and CDR2 is SQIVND (reference sequence). This CDR3 has 14 amino acids. V lost 3 bases, J lost 5 bases, and 11 bases lay in between. The CDR3 nucleotides are TGTGCCAGTAGTATTCCAGGGAGTCATCAGCCCCAGCATTTT. This gives the protein CASSIPGSHQPQHF.

The J gene is TRBJ1-1, the V gene TRBV2, with no clear D. CDR3 size: 11 residues. The V gene lost 7 bases and the J gene lost 5 bases, with 8 bases spanning the gap. Germline lookup yields CDR1 SNHLY and CDR2 FYNNEI. CDR3 coding DNA: TGTGCCAGCAACGTTCAAACTGAAGCTTTCTTT. Its protein is CASNVQTEAFF.

V gene TRBV7-2 combines with J gene TRBJ2-1; 11 bases are shared with TRBD2. Trimming cost V 2 bases and J 8 bases; bases outside gene matches: 5. Germline assignment: CDR1 SGHTA and CDR2 FQGNSA. This CDR3 is 15 amino acids long. The CDR3 region has the DNA TGTGCCAGCAGCTTACAGCTAGCGGGAGGATATGAGCAGTTCTTC. Encoded protein: CASSLQLAGGYEQFF.

This clone was recorded once. The genes are TRBV28 and TRBJ2-3; no clear D gene. V lost 6 bases to trimming and J lost 0 bases, with 7 bases between them. Germline loops: CDR1 MDHEN, CDR2 SYDVKM. The CDR3 consists of 13 residues. DNA of the CDR3: TGTGCCAGCAGGAGGCGTAGCACAGATACGCAGTATTTT. Translation: CASRRRSTDTQYF.

This clone was recorded once. In nucleotides, the CDR3 is TGTGCCAGCAACTCGGGACAGGGTTTAGAAAAACTGTTTTTT. As protein: CASNSGQGLEKLFF. The chain employs TRBV28 and TRBJ1-4; 9 bases fit TRBD1. This CDR3 has 14 residues. Germline loops: CDR1 MDHEN, CDR2 SYDVKM. With 7 bases clipped from V and 8 bases from J, the junction kept 8 bases outside the gene matches.

This clone was recorded only once. The chain joins TRBV7-3 to TRBJ2-6; D gene uncertain. Germline lookup yields CDR1 SGHTA and CDR2 FQGTGA. This CDR3 comprises 15 residues. V was pared by 4 bases and J by 0 bases, with 7 bases between. CDR3 region: CASSYPRSGANVLTF. For the CDR3, the DNA is TGTGCCAGCAGCTATCCCCGCTCTGGGGCCAACGTCCTGACTTTC.

The gene calls are TRBV7-8 and TRBJ1-1, with D hard to call. Trimming took 2 bases from V and 11 from J, leaving 15 bases between them. The CDR3 length is 13 residues. Germline loops: CDR1 SGHVS, CDR2 FQNEAQ. The CDR3 nucleotides read TGTGCCAGCAGCTTAAGTCACCAGTTTTGGGCTTTCTTT. It yields the protein CASSLSHQFWAFF.

This chain connects TRBV28 to TRBJ2-1, with TRBD2 identical over 10 bases. Germline CDR1 reads MDHEN; CDR2 reads SYDVKM. CDR3 size: 16 residues. V was pared by 4 bases and J by 7 bases, with 10 bases of the junction left unmatched. The CDR3, as DNA: TGTGCCAGCAGTTCGTATGCAGCGGGAGGGCCTAATGAGCAGTTCTTC. Residues: CASSSYAAGGPNEQFF. Combining the CDR3 with reference TRBV28 and TRBJ2-1 gives the whole variable domain DVKVTQSSRYLVKRTGEKVFLECVQDMDHENMFWYRQDPGLGLRLIYFSYDVKMKEKGDIPEGYSVSREKKERFSLILESASTNQTSMYLCASSSYAAGGPNEQFFGPGTRLTVL.

Points on this clone: A much larger clone differs by one base, so this may be a read error. The sample carries other DNA sequences with the same CDR3. V gene TRBV2 combines with J gene TRBJ2-5; D may be TRBD1 (6 bases). V was shortened by 4 bases and J by 3 bases, with 6 bases between the two germline ends. Germline V gives CDR1 SNHLY, CDR2 FYNNEI. The CDR3 runs 12 residues. The CDR3 DNA reads TGTGCCAGCAGTGCAGGGGAAGAGACCCAGTACTTC. Its translation: CASSAGEETQYF.

V is TRBV6-5 and J is TRBJ2-1, with D possibly matching TRBD2 (6 bases). V was pared by 1 base and J by 8 bases, with 9 bases between. This CDR3 is built from 13 residues. The germline gives CDR1 MNHEY, CDR2 SVGAGI. The CDR3 DNA sequence: TGTGCCAGCAGTTACTGGGGGGAGGATGAGCAGTTCTTC. Its protein is CASSYWGEDEQFF.

V usage is TRBV25-1 and J usage is TRBJ1-2; D is undetermined. The CDR3 length is 13 residues. V shed 3 bases and J shed 2 bases, with 7 bases lying between them. CDR1 is MGHDK and CDR2 is SYGVNS in the germline V gene. The CDR3 loop reads CASSDDANYGYTF. The CDR3 nucleotides are TGTGCCAGCAGTGATGATGCGAACTATGGCTACACCTTC.

The chain recombines TRBV5-6 with TRBJ2-1; no clear D. The CDR3 is 12 residues long. In germline, CDR1 is SGHDT, CDR2 YYEEEE. V gave up 4 bases and J gave up 10 bases, with 12 bases separating them. The DNA for the CDR3 is TGTGCCAGCAGCCTAGGGAATTTGGAGCAGTTCTTC. Encoded protein: CASSLGNLEQFF.

The chain links TRBV28 to TRBJ2-1; 8 nucleotides agree with TRBD1. The CDR3 extends over 19 amino acids. Germline CDR1 reads MDHEN; CDR2 reads SYDVKM. V lost 10 bases to trimming and J lost 0 bases; unmatched junction nucleotides: 20. The CDR3 loop reads CATKNTGGYARSSYNEQFF. As DNA, the CDR3 is TGTGCCACCAAGAACACAGGGGGGTACGCCAGGAGCTCCTACAATGAGCAGTTCTTC.